These T cell receptor beta chains were read from a single sample in a study of post-analysis software for immune sequencing data. One entry per CDR3 protein results from TCRdb running MiXCR on the PCR reads. Of hundreds of thousands of distinct CDR3 sequences detected, 55% to 60% appear once; the ten largest clones hold about 11%. Sequencing used blood. These receptors all stem from a girl aged 2-9 years with multiple sclerosis. Each CDR3 is given without its conserved first and last residue. The order of the fields is V gene, J gene, CDR3 protein.

>TRBV5-1|TRBJ2-7
ASSLDTSGTYEQY
>TRBV6-5|NA
ASSYSTVTGELYEQY
>TRBV28|TRBJ2-3
ASSSPSDGTDTQY
>TRBV11-2|TRBJ2-7
ASSLHLPLNYEQY
>TRBV5-1|TRBJ2-1
ASSFRDSADEQF
>TRBV2|TRBJ2-3
ASSPPAGVADTQY
>TRBV6-6|TRBJ1-2
ASSQGPRYGYT
>TRBV3-1|TRBJ1-2
ASRAQGSNYGYT
>TRBV2|TRBJ2-1
ASGVRGGSSYNEQF
>TRBV7-9|TRBJ1-2
ASRVDGYGYT
>TRBV21-1|TRBJ2-7
ASSKDPVENSYEQY
>TRBV5-5|TRBJ2-7
ASSPARSTSEQY
>TRBV20-1|TRBJ1-1
SANPPGLNTEAF
>TRBV11-2|TRBJ2-1
ASSLDFGAGGSDEQF
>TRBV5-1|TRBJ2-5
ASSRLAGTSGETQY
>TRBV2|TRBJ2-5
ASSDLPKETQY
>TRBV7-2|TRBJ2-2
ASSPRLAGTGELF
>TRBV7-2|TRBJ2-2
ATQPGTRLNTGELF
>TRBV6-5|TRBJ2-7
ASSRDQTHSEQY
>TRBV27|TRBJ2-4
ASSPRTVLAKNIQY